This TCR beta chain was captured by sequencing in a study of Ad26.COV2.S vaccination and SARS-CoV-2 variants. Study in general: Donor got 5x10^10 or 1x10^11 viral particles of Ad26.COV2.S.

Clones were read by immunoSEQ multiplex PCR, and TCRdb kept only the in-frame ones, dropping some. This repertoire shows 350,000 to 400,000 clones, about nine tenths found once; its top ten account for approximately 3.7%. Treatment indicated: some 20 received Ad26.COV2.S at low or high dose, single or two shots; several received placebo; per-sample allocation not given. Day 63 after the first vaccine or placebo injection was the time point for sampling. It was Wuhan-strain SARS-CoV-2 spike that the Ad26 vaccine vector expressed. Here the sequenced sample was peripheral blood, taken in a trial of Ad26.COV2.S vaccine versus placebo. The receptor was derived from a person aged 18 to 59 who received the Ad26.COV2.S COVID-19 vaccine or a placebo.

The CDR3 DNA sequence: TGCGCCAGCAGCCGCAGGGGCCAAGAGACCCAGTACTTC. Protein product: CASSRRGQETQYF. The chain carries TRBV5-1 and TRBJ2-5; TRBD1 is a possible D gene (6 bases). This CDR3 has 13 amino acids. CDR1 and CDR2 from the germline V gene are SGHRS and YFSETQ. The V gene lost 4 bases and the J gene lost 1 base, with 8 bases spanning the gap.